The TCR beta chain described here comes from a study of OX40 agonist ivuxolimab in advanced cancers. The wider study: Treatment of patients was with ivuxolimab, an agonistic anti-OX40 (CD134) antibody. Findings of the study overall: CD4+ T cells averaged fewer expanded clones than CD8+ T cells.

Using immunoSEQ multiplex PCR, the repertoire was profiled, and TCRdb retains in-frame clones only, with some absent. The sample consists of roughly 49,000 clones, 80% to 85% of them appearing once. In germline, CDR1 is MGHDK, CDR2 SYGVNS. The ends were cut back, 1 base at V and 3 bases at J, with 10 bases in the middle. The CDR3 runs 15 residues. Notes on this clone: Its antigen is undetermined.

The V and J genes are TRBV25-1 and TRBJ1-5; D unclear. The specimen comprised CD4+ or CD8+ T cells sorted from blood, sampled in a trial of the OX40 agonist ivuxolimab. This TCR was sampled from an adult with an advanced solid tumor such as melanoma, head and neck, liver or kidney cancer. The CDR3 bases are TGTGCCAGCAGTGAATCGGCAGGTTTCAATCAGCCCCAGCATTTT. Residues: CASSESAGFNQPQHF. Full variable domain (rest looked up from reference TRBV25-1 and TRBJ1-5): EADIYQTPRYLVIGTGKKITLECSQTMGHDKMYWYQQDPGMELHLIHYSYGVNSTEKGDLSSESTVSRIRTEHFPLTLESARPSHTSQYLCASSESAGFNQPQHFGDGTRLSIL.